The 32 T cell receptor beta chains reported below all come from one sample, sequenced in a study of T cells after yellow fever vaccination. From the 5' RACE reads, TCRdb called clonotypes with MiXCR, one entry per CDR3 protein. This sample yields hundreds of thousands of distinct CDR3 sequences, of which less than 4.5% are seen a single time; roughly a quarter belongs to the top ten. Sequenced here: PBMCs, sampled on the day of the yellow fever booster vaccination. Receptors originate from a man between 18 and 29 years old who received the YFV17D yellow fever vaccine.

This clonotype was seen more than once but under ten times. The chain couples TRBV5-1 to TRBJ1-1; D not resolved. Trimming stripped 4 bases from V and 0 bases from J, with 10 bases between. CDR1 and CDR2 (germline): SGHRS, YFSETQ. The CDR3 is made up of 14 amino acids. Written as DNA, the CDR3 is TGCGCCAGCAGCCGGGGTACTTTGAACACTGAAGCTTTCTTT. Translation: CASSRGTLNTEAFF.

CDR3 sequence: CASSFSQDRITYEQYF. In nucleotides, the CDR3 is TGTGCCAGCAGCTTCTCCCAGGACAGAATAACCTACGAGCAGTACTTC. This rearrangement joins TRBV5-5 to TRBJ2-7; a possible D gene is TRBD1 (6 bases). The CDR3 contains 16 residues. V shed 2 bases and J shed 2 bases, with 17 bases lying between them. Per germline, CDR1 SGHKS and CDR2 YYEKEE (reference sequence). Looking up the rest from reference TRBV5-5 and TRBJ2-7 gives the full variable domain: DAGVTQSPTHLIKTRGQQVTLRCSPISGHKSVSWYQQVLGQGPQFIFQYYEKEERGRGNFPDRFSARQFPNYSSELNVNALLLGDSALYLCASSFSQDRITYEQYFGPGTRLTVT.

This clonotype was observed a handful of times. The chain has TRBV28 and TRBJ1-1, with D hard to call. The CDR3 extends over 12 amino acids. Trimming pared 3 bases from V and 4 bases from J, leaving 6 bases between. Per the germline V gene, CDR1 is MDHEN and CDR2 is SYDVKM. Here the CDR3 DNA reads TGTGCCAGCAGTTTTAGCAGCACTGAAGCTTTCTTT. It specifies CASSFSSTEAFF.

The chain couples TRBV3-1 to TRBJ2-1; tentative D call: TRBD2 (6 bases). Germline CDR1 is LGHDT and CDR2 is YNNKEL (reference sequence). The CDR3 extends over 15 amino acids. V lost 5 bases and J 2 bases, leaving 13 bases between the germline ends. CDR3 sequence reads: CASSEGDFAYNEQFF. DNA of the CDR3: TGTGCCAGCAGCGAAGGGGACTTTGCCTACAATGAGCAGTTCTTC.

This clonotype was found a few times. This chain connects TRBV10-3 to TRBJ1-1, with 8 bases fitting TRBD1. The CDR3 has 13 residues. V was pared by 6 bases and J by 5 bases, with 5 bases of the junction left unmatched. The germline V gene has CDR1 ENHRY and CDR2 SYGVKD. The CDR3 loop reads CAISDRGETEAFF. Written as DNA, the CDR3 is TGTGCCATCAGCGACAGGGGAGAAACTGAAGCTTTCTTT.

This clonotype was detected a few times. The rearrangement links TRBV28 to TRBJ2-7; unclear D gene. V was pared by 6 bases and J by 2 bases, with 14 bases between. Germline lookup yields CDR1 MDHEN and CDR2 SYDVKM. CDR3 length: 14 amino acids. The DNA for the CDR3 is TGTGCCAGCAGGACGGACGGCGGCCCCTACGAGCAGTACTTC. Its translation is CASRTDGGPYEQYF.

This clonotype was detected many times. The chain is built from TRBV15 and TRBJ2-1; no clear D gene. The germline V gene encodes CDR1 LNHNV and CDR2 YYDKDF (reference sequence). This CDR3 spans 13 amino acids. Trimming took off 1 base at V and 10 bases at J, with 11 bases between the two ends. The CDR3, as DNA: TGTGCCACCAGCAGAGGGCAGGAAGGCGAGCAGTTCTTC. Its translation is CATSRGQEGEQFF.

In this sample, this clonotype turned up many times. This chain links TRBV18 with TRBJ2-5; D perhaps matches TRBD1 (5 bases). Deletions cut 5 bases from V and 1 base from J, with 14 bases between. The CDR3 covers 15 residues. Per the germline V gene, CDR1 is KGHSH and CDR2 is LQKENI. The CDR3 DNA reads as TGTGCCAGCTCAGCCAAGACAGCAACCCAAGAGACCCAGTACTTC. Its protein is CASSAKTATQETQYF.

There are many counts of this clonotype. V and J are TRBV5-1 and TRBJ1-3; D is possibly TRBD1 (5 bases). V was clipped by 4 bases and J by 0 bases, with 8 bases between them. Germline CDR1 SGHRS, CDR2 YFSETQ. The CDR3 consists of 14 residues. Here the CDR3 reads CASSQQVSGNTIYF. In nucleotides, the CDR3 is TGCGCCAGCAGCCAACAGGTCTCTGGAAACACCATATATTTT.

This clonotype showed up just a few times. V usage is TRBV19 and J usage is TRBJ2-6; tentative D call: TRBD1 (6 bases). Trimming cost V 6 bases and J 1 base, with 10 bases left between them. The CDR3 covers 15 residues. Germline V gene sequence: CDR1 LNHDA, CDR2 SQIVND (reference sequence). This chain's CDR3 is CASSSRGSGANVLTF. Written as DNA, the CDR3 is TGTGCCAGTAGCAGCAGGGGTTCTGGGGCCAACGTCCTGACTTTC.

There are a few counts of this clonotype. The chain employs TRBV7-3 and TRBJ2-3; D uncertain. The CDR3 extends over 15 amino acids. V was pared by 5 bases and J by 0 bases, with 12 bases between. CDR1 is SGHTA, CDR2 FQGTGA, per germline. CDR3 DNA sequence: TGTGCCAGCAGCGTGGGTCTAAGAAGCACAGATACGCAGTATTTT. This gives the protein CASSVGLRSTDTQYF.

This clonotype was seen ten or more times. The chain combines TRBV7-3 with TRBJ2-3, with TRBD2 identical over 8 bases. The CDR3 covers 17 residues. V lost 2 bases, J lost 2 bases, and 9 bases stayed unmatched. Germline V gene lookup returns CDR1 SGHTA and CDR2 FQGTGA. The chain's CDR3 is CASSLEGGGTFTDTQYF. The CDR3 DNA is TGTGCCAGCAGCTTAGAGGGCGGGGGGACCTTCACAGATACGCAGTATTTT. Full variable domain (remainder filled in from reference TRBV7-3 and TRBJ2-3): GAGVSQTPSNKVTEKGKYVELRCDPISGHTALYWYRQSLGQGPEFLIYFQGTGAADDSGLPNDRFFAVRPEGSVSTLKIQRTERGDSAVYLCASSLEGGGTFTDTQYFGPGTRLTVL.

The chain couples TRBV6-2 or TRBV6-3 to TRBJ1-1; no clear D gene. Trimming pared 6 bases from V and 2 bases from J, leaving 7 bases between. This CDR3 is 12 amino acids long. The V gene's germline CDR1 is MNHEY and CDR2 SVGEGT. CDR3 residues: CASSTENTEAFF. DNA for the CDR3: TGTGCCAGCAGCACGGAAAACACTGAAGCTTTCTTT.

This clonotype has only a few counts. The V call is TRBV5-1, the J call TRBJ1-2, with D perhaps matching TRBD1 (5 bases). CDR1 and CDR2 (germline): SGHRS, YFSETQ. The V end lost 0 bases, the J end lost 2 bases, and 14 bases lay between the germline ends. The CDR3 runs 16 residues. CDR3 region: CASSLETVSGNYGYTF. The CDR3 bases are TGCGCCAGCAGCTTGGAAACAGTCTCAGGGAACTATGGCTACACCTTC.

The genes are TRBV5-1 and TRBJ1-1; D unresolved. The CDR3 is made up of 14 amino acids. The V and J ends lost 6 bases and 7 bases respectively, with 19 bases between them. Germline V gene data show CDR1 as SGHRS and CDR2 as YFSETQ. The CDR3 nucleotides are TGCGCCAGCAAAGAGGGCAGCGCGAACGGTGAAGCTTTCTTT. It codes for CASKEGSANGEAFF.

This clonotype showed up many times. One end of the junction is discordant with germline, which a read error may explain. The CDR3 bases are TGTGCCATCGCGGGCAGCCACCTACCCCCTTTT. Residues: CAIAGSHLPPF. The V call is TRBV10-3, the J call TRBJ2-3; D is perhaps TRBD2 (5 bases). The CDR3 loop spans 11 amino acids. The germline V gene has CDR1 ENHRY and CDR2 SYGVKD.

The CDR3 DNA reads TGTGCCAGCAGTGAGAGGGCGGGTATACAGACCCAGTACTTC. Protein sequence: CASSERAGIQTQYF. V usage is TRBV7-2 and J usage is TRBJ2-5; D is perhaps TRBD2 (5 bases). V gave up 6 bases and J gave up 6 bases, with 17 bases separating them. The CDR3 length is 14 residues. The germline V gene has CDR1 SGHTA and CDR2 FQGNSA.

The chain links TRBV18 to TRBJ1-4, with D unresolved. Germline lookup yields CDR1 KGHSH and CDR2 LQKENI. The length of the CDR3 is 14 residues. V was cut by 2 bases and J by 6 bases, with 10 bases left in between. For the CDR3, the DNA is TGTGCCAGCTCACCAACGGGTTTTGATGAAAAACTGTTTTTT. It translates to CASSPTGFDEKLFF.

This clonotype was seen ten or more times. V is TRBV6-2 or TRBV6-3 and J is TRBJ2-6; D is unclear. The V gene lost 1 base and the J gene lost 0 bases, with 10 bases spanning the gap. The CDR3 totals 17 residues. Looked up from germline, CDR1 is MNHEY and CDR2 is SVGEGT. CDR3 DNA: TGTGCCAGCAGTTACTTAGGGCCGAGCTCTGGGGCCAACGTCCTGACTTTC. Translated, it gives CASSYLGPSSGANVLTF.

This clonotype was detected ten times or more. CDR3 protein: CASSLYNQETQYF. For the CDR3, the DNA is TGTGCCAGCAGCTTATATAACCAAGAGACCCAGTACTTC. The chain carries TRBV7-2 and TRBJ2-5; the D is unclear. The V end lost 2 bases, the J end lost 0 bases, and 4 bases lay between the germline ends. CDR1 and CDR2 from the germline V gene are SGHTA and FQGNSA. This CDR3 is built from 13 residues.

This clonotype was seen ten or more times. The CDR3 bases are TGTGCCAGCAGCCGGACGGTTGACAATCAGCCCCAGCATTTT. This translates into CASSRTVDNQPQHF. V is TRBV7-2 and J is TRBJ1-5; D gene uncertain. Germline V lookup: CDR1 SGHTA, CDR2 FQGNSA. V was cut by 5 bases and J by 3 bases, with 11 bases left in between. The length of the CDR3 is 14 residues.

This clonotype was recorded at least ten times. This sequence joins TRBV7-9 and TRBJ2-5, with 11 nucleotides matching TRBD2. CDR1 and CDR2 from the germline V gene are SEHNR and FQNEAQ (reference sequence). This CDR3 has 16 residues. Trimming took 3 bases from V and 5 from J; bases not matched to a gene: 8. The CDR3 sequence is CASSLTSGALGETQYF. In nucleotides, the CDR3 is TGTGCCAGCAGCTTGACTAGCGGGGCTCTGGGGGAGACCCAGTACTTC.

This clonotype has only a few counts. The V and J genes are TRBV20-1 and TRBJ2-3, with TRBD2 matching over 8 bases. Germline CDR1 DFQATT, CDR2 SNEGSKA (reference sequence). V lost 2 bases to trimming and J lost 9 bases; unmatched junction nucleotides: 4. This CDR3 is built from 12 residues. CDR3 in DNA: TGCAGTGCTAGACACGGGGGGGTGACGCAGTATTTT. Amino acids: CSARHGGVTQYF.

This clonotype was counted at least ten times. The chain's CDR3 is CASRGWGAIDEQFF. The DNA of the CDR3 is TGTGCCAGCAGGGGCTGGGGAGCGATCGATGAGCAGTTCTTC. This chain connects TRBV12-3 or TRBV12-4 to TRBJ2-1, with D maybe TRBD2 (5 bases). The CDR3 has 14 residues. V was clipped by 6 bases and J by 8 bases, with 17 bases between them.

This clonotype was detected ten times or more. This chain links TRBV19 with TRBJ2-1, with 7 bases aligning to TRBD2. CDR1 is LNHDA, CDR2 SQIVND, per germline (reference sequence). There are 15 residues in the CDR3. V lost 3 bases, J lost 3 bases, and 5 bases stayed unmatched. CDR3 sequence reads: CASSILGGNYNEQFF. The CDR3 DNA follows: TGTGCCAGTAGTATTCTGGGGGGGAACTACAATGAGCAGTTCTTC. The variable domain in full, with the rest retrieved from reference TRBV19 and TRBJ2-1, is DGGITQSPKYLFRKEGQNVTLSCEQNLNHDAMYWYRQDPGQGLRLIYYSQIVNDFQKGDIAEGYSVSREKKESFPLTVTSAQKNPTAFYLCASSILGGNYNEQFFGPGTRLTVL.

This clonotype has just a few counts. The chain combines TRBV6-5 with TRBJ2-7; possibly TRBD1 for D (6 bases). Trimming stripped 5 bases from V and 6 bases from J, with 14 bases between. The CDR3 is 13 residues long. Germline CDR1 and CDR2: MNHEY and SVGAGI. In nucleotides, the CDR3 is TGTGCCAGCAGTCCACAGGGAAGAACCGAGCAGTACTTC. Translated, it gives CASSPQGRTEQYF.

There are a few counts of this clonotype. The V gene is TRBV27, the J gene TRBJ1-1; D may be TRBD1 (6 bases). Germline loops: CDR1 MNHEY, CDR2 SMNVEV (reference sequence). CDR3 length: 15 residues. V lost 0 bases, J lost 4 bases, and 12 bases lay in between. CDR3: CASSLSGGQGTEAFF. In DNA, the CDR3 is TGTGCCAGCAGTTTATCGGGGGGACAAGGCACTGAAGCTTTCTTT.

This clonotype was seen many times. The chain has TRBV7-2 and TRBJ2-5; no firm D call. The CDR3 loop spans 11 amino acids. Per germline, CDR1 SGHTA and CDR2 FQGNSA. V lost 4 bases to trimming and J lost 5 bases, with 5 bases between them. The CDR3 here is CASSSWETQYF. The CDR3 nucleotides read TGTGCCAGCAGCTCCTGGGAGACCCAGTACTTC.

This clonotype has a count of ten or more. The gene calls are TRBV5-1 and TRBJ1-2; TRBD1 aligns across 11 bases. Germline trimming cut 3 bases from V and 2 bases from J; bases unmatched to any gene: 0. Germline V gene lookup returns CDR1 SGHRS and CDR2 YFSETQ. The CDR3 totals 14 residues. The CDR3 DNA follows: TGCGCCAGCAGCTGGACAGGGGGCAACTATGGCTACACCTTC. It encodes CASSWTGGNYGYTF.

The V and J genes are TRBV7-2 and TRBJ2-5; D uncertain. The germline gives CDR1 SGHTA, CDR2 FQGNSA. CDR3 length: 13 amino acids. V dropped 6 bases and J dropped 2 bases, with 10 bases sitting between them. CDR3 sequence: CASRSQLQETQYF. The CDR3 coding sequence is TGTGCCAGCAGGTCACAGCTACAAGAGACCCAGTACTTC.

This clonotype was observed a handful of times. The rearrangement uses TRBV6-6 and TRBJ2-4, with D perhaps TRBD1 or TRBD2 (6 bases each). Germline CDR1 is MNHNY and CDR2 is SVGAGI (reference sequence). The V end was cut by 6 bases, the J end by 9 bases, with 18 bases between. This CDR3 region has 14 residues. The CDR3 reads CASRGGMPKGIQYF. CDR3 DNA: TGTGCCAGCAGGGGGGGCATGCCCAAAGGCATTCAGTACTTC.

At least ten counts were recorded for this clonotype. The chain combines TRBV20-1 with TRBJ1-3, with D possibly being TRBD1 (5 bases). V was shortened by 3 bases and J by 0 bases, with 9 bases between the two germline ends. There are 14 residues in the CDR3. Germline CDR1 DFQATT, CDR2 SNEGSKA (reference sequence). The CDR3 loop is CSARRGASGNTIYF. The CDR3 nucleotides read TGCAGTGCTAGGAGAGGGGCCTCTGGAAACACCATATATTTT.